These 28 T cell receptor beta chains were sequenced from one sample in a study of T cell repertoires in cytomegalovirus infection. TCRdb analysed the reads with MiXCR anew, one entry per CDR3 protein. Among more than 150,000 distinct CDR3 sequences, 28% were seen once, and the ten largest hold about 31%. Sample: PBMCs. All receptors come from a human donor in good health (CMV status not recorded). Some clones in this sample may be carry-over from other donors' samples.

Regarding this clonotype: The germline gene is not matched at one end of the junction; a read error may be the cause. The chain carries TRBV20-1 and TRBJ2-1; TRBD2 matches 11 bases. The CDR3 has 15 residues. CDR1 and CDR2 from the germline V gene are DFQATT and SNEGSKA (reference sequence). CDR3 region: CSAGSSGGTYHEQFF. CDR3 nucleotide sequence: TGCAGTGCTGGATCTAGCGGGGGGACCTACCATGAGCAGTTCTTC.

The genes are TRBV12-3 or TRBV12-4 and TRBJ2-7; the D is unclear. The CDR3 sequence is 15 residues long. The germline V and J ends were trimmed by 3 bases and 5 bases, with 17 bases remaining between them. Written as DNA, the CDR3 is TGTGCCAGCAGTTTTTTTCCAGCCGGCCAGGACGAGCAGTACTTC. Its protein product is CASSFFPAGQDEQYF.

Notes on this clonotype: Since a much larger clone is just one base distant, this may be a read error. This sequence joins TRBV7-2 and TRBJ1-2; a possible D gene is TRBD1 (5 bases). Germline values: CDR1 SGHTA, CDR2 FQGNSA. V was trimmed by 3 bases and J by 8 bases, leaving 31 bases between them. The CDR3 length is 19 residues. CDR3 coding DNA: TGTGCCAGCAGCTTCGGGGAAAGGGACTCGCGCGGTCTGCGGGGGGGCTACACCTTC. The encoded protein is CASSFGERDSRGLRGGYTF. The variable domain in full, completed from reference TRBV7-2 and TRBJ1-2, reads GAGVSQSPSNKVTEKGKDVELRCDPISGHTALYWYRQSLGQGLEFLIYFQGNSAPDKSGLPSDRFSAERTGGSVSTLTIQRTQQEDSAVYLCASSFGERDSRGLRGGYTFGSGTRLTVV.

A remark on this clonotype: A read error is possible here, since a much larger clone lies one base away. The chain recombines TRBV7-2 with TRBJ1-3; no reliable D call. Germline V CDR1 and CDR2: SGHTA, FQGNSA. CDR3 length: 14 amino acids. For the CDR3, the DNA is TGTGCCAGCAGCCGCGAATACTCTGGAAAAACCATATATTTT. It encodes CASSREYSGKTIYF.

This clonotype was recorded a few times. The genes are TRBV5-1 and TRBJ2-5, with 7 bases matching TRBD1. The germline CDR1 and CDR2 sequences are SGHRS and YFSETQ. This CDR3 is 15 amino acids long. Trimming removed 3 bases from V and 5 bases from J; junction bases left unmatched: 10. This CDR3 is CASSSSDRAGETQYF. Here the CDR3 DNA reads TGCGCCAGCAGCTCCTCCGACAGGGCGGGCGAGACCCAGTACTTC.

The chain employs TRBV12-3 or TRBV12-4 and TRBJ1-1, with a weak D call TRBD1 (5 bases). V dropped 8 bases and J dropped 0 bases, with 10 bases sitting between them. CDR3 length equals 13 residues. CDR3 sequence reads: CASGRGVNTEAFF. The CDR3, as DNA: TGTGCCAGCGGACGAGGGGTGAACACTGAAGCTTTCTTT.

Concerning this clonotype: A junction end diverges from the germline sequence, so it may reflect a read error. V gene TRBV7-9 combines with J gene TRBJ2-1; possibly TRBD2 for D (7 bases). The germline V gene encodes CDR1 SEHNR and CDR2 FQNEAQ (reference sequence). The CDR3 runs 14 residues. The CDR3 region has the DNA TGTCCCAGCAGCTTCCCGGGGGGCGGGAATGAGCAGTTCTTC. Translation gives CPSSFPGGGNEQFF.

V usage is TRBV7-9 and J usage is TRBJ1-2, with 9 bases lining up with TRBD1. This CDR3 has 16 residues. CDR1 and CDR2 (germline): SEHNR, FQNEAQ (reference sequence). J gave up 7 bases and V 1 base, and 10 bases lay outside the gene matches. CDR3 sequence reads: CASSLVTGQGPAGYTF. The CDR3 nucleotides are TGTGCCAGCAGCTTAGTTACCGGACAGGGGCCCGCTGGCTACACCTTC.

This clonotype was counted only a few times. The chain has TRBV7-3 and TRBJ2-1; 10 bases fit TRBD1. This CDR3 contains 16 residues. V gave up 5 bases and J gave up 4 bases; unmatched junction bases: 8. The germline CDR1 and CDR2 sequences are SGHTA and FQGTGA. CDR3 amino acids: CASSPPPGQGYNEQFF. The CDR3 nucleotides are TGTGCCAGCAGCCCACCCCCGGGACAGGGGTACAATGAGCAGTTCTTC.

V usage is TRBV4-1 and J usage is TRBJ2-7, with 8 bases identical to TRBD1. The CDR3 spans 15 residues. Germline CDR1 is MGHRA and CDR2 is YSYEKL. The ends lost 0 bases at V and 3 bases at J; junction bases unmatched: 4. The CDR3 region is CASSQEGQDFYEQYF. In nucleotides, the CDR3 is TGCGCCAGCAGCCAAGAGGGACAGGATTTCTACGAGCAGTACTTC.

The chain recombines TRBV2 with TRBJ2-1; D not certain. The CDR3 is made up of 11 amino acids. Trimming removed 5 bases from V and 6 bases from J, with 5 bases in between. The V gene's germline CDR1 is SNHLY and CDR2 FYNNEI. The CDR3 nucleotides read TGTGCCAGCAGTCGAACCAATGAGCAGTTCTTC. It is translated as CASSRTNEQFF.

This clonotype occurred a few times. This chain uses TRBV12-3 or TRBV12-4 with TRBJ2-1; 11 bases line up with TRBD2. The CDR3 sequence is 17 residues long. The V and J ends lost 1 base and 7 bases, in that order; junction bases with no gene match: 9. This chain's CDR3 is CASSLDISGGGFNEQFF. CDR3 DNA: TGTGCCAGCAGTTTAGATATTAGCGGGGGGGGATTTAATGAGCAGTTCTTC.

There are a few counts of this clonotype. V gene TRBV29-1 combines with J gene TRBJ1-1; TRBD1 might be the D (5 bases). CDR1 and CDR2 from the germline V gene are SQVTM and ANQGSEA. The V end was cut by 5 bases, the J end by 0 bases, with 10 bases between. The CDR3 extends over 13 amino acids. CDR3 nucleotides: TGCAGCGTTTTGCGGGGCCTGAACACTGAAGCTTTCTTT. Protein sequence: CSVLRGLNTEAFF.

This clonotype came up many times. The chain couples TRBV7-2 to TRBJ1-5, with D perhaps TRBD1 (5 bases). The CDR3 covers 17 residues. Germline V gives CDR1 SGHTA, CDR2 FQGNSA. Trimming removed 5 bases from V and 1 base from J, with 18 bases in between. The CDR3 DNA reads TGTGCCAGCAGCCCGAGCCGAGGGGCCGGGAGCAATCAGCCCCAGCATTTT. This encodes CASSPSRGAGSNQPQHF.

The chain employs TRBV6-2 or TRBV6-3 and TRBJ2-1; tentative D call: TRBD2 (6 bases). Germline V lookup: CDR1 MNHEY, CDR2 SVGEGT. Trimming pared 1 base from V and 7 bases from J, leaving 8 bases between. This CDR3 region has 13 residues. CDR3 protein: CASSYWRENEQFF. As DNA, the CDR3 is TGTGCCAGCAGTTACTGGAGGGAAAATGAGCAGTTCTTC.

Turning to this clonotype: A much larger clone is a single base away; this may be a read error. The chain couples TRBV20-1 to TRBJ2-7; D unclear. Germline V gene sequence: CDR1 DFQATT, CDR2 SNEGSKA (reference sequence). The CDR3 is 13 amino acids. The CDR3 DNA follows: TGCTGTGCCCAATCCCCGAGCTCCTACGAGCAGTACTTC. As protein: CCAQSPSSYEQYF.

This sequence joins TRBV5-1 and TRBJ1-6; weak D call: TRBD1 (5 bases). With 0 bases removed from V and 7 bases from J, the gap between germline ends came to 11 bases. The CDR3 spans 15 residues. The germline V gene encodes CDR1 SGHRS and CDR2 YFSETQ. This CDR3 reads CASSLDTPGNSPLHF. The CDR3 DNA reads TGCGCCAGCAGCTTGGATACCCCAGGGAATTCACCCCTCCACTTT.

This clonotype was detected many times. The V call is TRBV29-1, the J call TRBJ2-3; the D gene could be TRBD1 or TRBD2 (5 bases each). The length of the CDR3 is 14 residues. Deletions cut 7 bases from V and 3 bases from J, with 17 bases between. Germline V gene lookup returns CDR1 SQVTM and CDR2 ANQGSEA. CDR3 DNA sequence: TGCAGCGGTACCCGGGACCCCCGAACAGATACGCAGTATTTT. This translates into CSGTRDPRTDTQYF.

In this sample, this clonotype turned up a few times. The chain recombines TRBV7-9 with TRBJ2-7, with no clear D. The CDR3 length is 17 residues. CDR1 is SEHNR, CDR2 FQNEAQ, per germline (reference sequence). The V gene lost 0 bases and the J gene lost 5 bases, with 20 bases spanning the gap. The CDR3 region is CASSLARSFGVSHEQYF. For the CDR3, the DNA is TGTGCCAGCAGCTTAGCTAGGTCTTTCGGAGTATCCCACGAGCAGTACTTC.

In the case of this clonotype: A junction boundary mismatches the germline segment, possibly from a read error. The CDR3 DNA reads as TGTGCCAGCAGTGATATCGCAAGCTTC. It translates to CASSDIASF. The chain recombines TRBV2 with TRBJ1-2, with D unclear. This CDR3 is 9 amino acids long. Per the germline V gene, CDR1 is SNHLY and CDR2 is FYNNEI.

The chain links TRBV3-1 to TRBJ1-1; a weak D match, TRBD1 (6 bases). V lost 4 bases and J lost 6, with 15 bases in between. The CDR3 consists of 14 residues. The germline CDR1 and CDR2 sequences are LGHDT and YNNKEL (reference sequence). DNA for the CDR3: TGTGCCAGCAGCCGAGACAGGAGGAGGGCTGAAGCTTTCTTT. Its translation: CASSRDRRRAEAFF.

This clonotype appeared a few times. The rearrangement joins TRBV7-3 to TRBJ2-1; D unclear. The CDR3 sequence is 13 residues long. The V gene's germline CDR1 is SGHTA and CDR2 FQGTGA. Trimming left V 4 bases short and J 5 bases short, with 9 bases between. The CDR3 region is CASSSTINNEQFF. CDR3 coding DNA: TGTGCCAGCAGCTCTACAATCAACAATGAGCAGTTCTTC. Full variable domain (outside the CDR3, taken from reference TRBV7-3 and TRBJ2-1): GAGVSQTPSNKVTEKGKYVELRCDPISGHTALYWYRQSLGQGPEFLIYFQGTGAADDSGLPNDRFFAVRPEGSVSTLKIQRTERGDSAVYLCASSSTINNEQFFGPGTRLTVL.

The chain uses TRBV6-5 and TRBJ1-1; D not resolved. The V gene's germline CDR1 is MNHEY and CDR2 SVGAGI. This CDR3 region has 15 residues. V lost 3 bases to trimming and J lost 0 bases, with 11 bases between them. CDR3 sequence (DNA): TGTGCCAGCAGTTATGGACGGACCTTGAACACTGAAGCTTTCTTT. Encoded protein: CASSYGRTLNTEAFF.

This clonotype was picked up a small number of times. V usage is TRBV14 and J usage is TRBJ1-1, with D possibly being TRBD1 (5 bases). V lost 4 bases, J lost 5 bases, and 14 bases lay in between. CDR1 is SGHDN, CDR2 FVKESK, per germline. This CDR3 is built from 14 residues. As DNA, the CDR3 is TGTGCCAGCAGCCCCCAAGGGGAGGGGACTGAAGCTTTCTTT. This sequence encodes CASSPQGEGTEAFF.

As regards this clonotype: This may stem from a read error, because a much larger clone lies one nucleotide away. J is TRBJ1-2 and V is TRBV7-8, with 10 bases identical to TRBD1. The CDR3 contains 16 residues. Germline assignment: CDR1 SGHVS and CDR2 FQNEAQ. CDR3 coding DNA: TGTGCCAGCAGCTCTACGGACAGGGGGACCCACTATGGCGACACCTTC. This sequence encodes CASSSTDRGTHYGDTF.

This chain uses TRBV15 with TRBJ2-5; maybe TRBD2 (5 bases). CDR1 and CDR2 from the germline V gene are LNHNV and YYDKDF (reference sequence). V lost 5 bases, J lost 5 bases, and 18 bases lay in between. CDR3 length: 15 residues. Written as DNA, the CDR3 is TGTGCCACCAGCCTGAATGGCGGGCAGTCGGAGACCCAGTACTTC. It translates to CATSLNGGQSETQYF.

This chain links TRBV7-2 with TRBJ2-7; no definite D call. CDR1 and CDR2 (germline): SGHTA, FQGNSA. The CDR3 totals 14 residues. V lost 0 bases and J lost 5, with 11 bases in between. For the CDR3, the DNA is TGTGCCAGCAGCTTAGCCCCCGCAATGGACGAGCAGTACTTC. Translation gives CASSLAPAMDEQYF.

About this clonotype: A much larger clone lies a single base off, so this may be a read error. In DNA form, the CDR3 reads TGTGCCAGCAGCCTACACCCCGCCAGCGAACAACTGTTTTTT. Amino acid sequence: CASSLHPASEQLFF. The chain employs TRBV7-2 and TRBJ1-4; no clear D. CDR1 SGHTA and CDR2 FQGNSA come from the germline V gene. The germline V and J ends were trimmed by 5 bases and 12 bases, with 19 bases remaining between them. The CDR3 is made up of 14 amino acids.